This entry describes one TCR beta chain. Original analysis: Amplification with reference gene primers provided the estimates of nucleated cell counts. Repertoires were generated with immunoSEQ multiplex PCR, while TCRdb's copy carries only in-frame clones and drops some. V and J calls and clone size come straight from that table; D and trimming were deduced from the DNA. In the table there are under 170,000 clones, approximately 88% of which are singletons. The sample comes from a study of blood T cell repertoires in COVID-19. There are 16 residues in the CDR3. V was clipped by 0 bases and J by 5 bases, with 14 bases between them. Germline CDR1 reads SGDLS; CDR2 reads YYNGEE.

Sequencing used peripheral blood. The clonotype comes from a man between 65 and 79 years old with acute or convalescent COVID-19. V is TRBV9 and J is TRBJ2-2, with D possibly being TRBD1 (5 bases). The CDR3 protein is CASSVEAQRGTGELFF. CDR3 in DNA: TGTGCCAGCAGCGTAGAGGCCCAAAGGGGTACCGGGGAGCTGTTTTTT.